The present entry profiles one T cell receptor beta chain with its context. No cognate antigen has been identified for it. No base quality information exists; no much larger clone differs at one position. The data were obtained in a study of immune evolution from preneoplasia to lung adenocarcinoma (TCRdb year 2021). Regarding the research as a whole: HLA loss of heterozygosity was observed in roughly 7%, 15% and 33% of AIS, MIA and ADC lesions, respectively, and was not observed in any AAH lesions. The TCR sequencing data were obtained from a few dozen patients. The immune data were combined with whole exome sequencing and methylation data from the same cohort of nodules. Resected precursor lesions (AAH, AIS, MIA) and invasive adenocarcinomas were compared against paired morphologically normal lung tissue. The sample size was set by how many specimens were available, not by a prior power calculation. POLYSOLVER was used to infer class I HLA alleles from exome data, and LOHHLA was used to detect allele-specific HLA loss. According to the study, around 100 samples were used for TCR sequencing. The study profiled immune contexture across lung adenocarcinoma precursors and invasive adenocarcinoma using immune gene expression, TCR sequencing and multiplex immunofluorescence. The overall cohort was made up of nearly 55 patients with pulmonary nodules who had surgical resection. What the study reported, not specific to this receptor: Clonality was highest in normal lung, while later-stage lesions appeared to show lower clonality but higher T cell density and diversity. T cell clonality was highest in KRAS-mutant nodules compared with EGFR-mutant or double wild-type lesions. The findings reflected association rather than direct causation, and larger cohorts with long-term follow-up and longitudinal biopsies were considered necessary. Top T cell clone frequencies were highest in normal lung and appeared to decrease progressively from AAH through AIS, MIA and invasive adenocarcinoma. Because every patient came from Japan and China, how well the results apply to Western populations was uncertain.

Resection was performed on patients in Japan or China between 2014 and 2017. The histologic diagnosis of each case was independently confirmed on H&E slides by two lung cancer pathologists. Premalignant or tumor cells were enriched for nucleic acid extraction by macro-dissection performed after pathologic assessment. DNA was isolated from FFPE tissue using the AllPrep DNA/RNA FFPE Kit. The CDR3 sequence holds 14 residues, the cysteine and phenylalanine included. The retained sequence is limited to the CDR3, 42 bases, with the frame set at the first base. Via the germline V gene, CDR1 is SGHTA and CDR2 FQGNSA. V is clipped by 6 bases and J by 4 bases, and the sequence between their germline boundaries is 16 bases long. TCR beta CDR3 regions were sequenced from DNA using the immunoSEQ hsTCRbeta Kit. Regarding the original processing steps: The ImmunoSEQ Analyzer was used to analyse the TCR sequencing data. T cell clonality was calculated on productive rearrangements as 1 minus Pielou's evenness. T cell diversity was measured with the inverse Simpson index on productive templates. T cell density was expressed as TCR beta template counts normalized to usable DNA, with usable DNA estimated by amplifying and sequencing housekeeping genes. Two-sided Kruskal-Wallis tests were used to compare TCR metrics across histologic stages. Here the immuneACCESS table is served through TCRdb, limited to in-frame sequences with V and J called. Missing clones are a known gap in these copies; in checked studies unresolved V genes cover under half, and the rest lacks a known reason. For V, J and clone size, that table is used; D and trimming come from the DNA. This sample holds 27,000 or so clones; approximately 69% were observed only once. In total, the top ten clones hold 5.5% to 6% of the sample.

The sequence came from a person in their sixties or seventies with invasive lung adenocarcinoma. Some clones in this sample may be carry-over from other donors' samples. Sample: FFPE invasive lung adenocarcinoma tissue. The cell subset or site label for this specimen denotes: frankly invasive lung adenocarcinoma (ADC). Recombination linked TRBV7-2 to TRBJ2-7; the D gene cannot be named for sure. The DNA sequence is given as TGTGCCAGCAGACGACTCGGGCTAGAATACGAGCAGTACTTC. Its product reads: CASRRLGLEYEQYF. Full variable domain (CDR3 extended with the reference TRBV7-2 and TRBJ2-7 proteins): GAGVSQSPSNKVTEKGKDVELRCDPISGHTALYWYRQSLGQGLEFLIYFQGNSAPDKSGLPSDRFSAERTGGSVSTLTIQRTQQEDSAVYLCASRRLGLEYEQYFGPGTRLTVT.